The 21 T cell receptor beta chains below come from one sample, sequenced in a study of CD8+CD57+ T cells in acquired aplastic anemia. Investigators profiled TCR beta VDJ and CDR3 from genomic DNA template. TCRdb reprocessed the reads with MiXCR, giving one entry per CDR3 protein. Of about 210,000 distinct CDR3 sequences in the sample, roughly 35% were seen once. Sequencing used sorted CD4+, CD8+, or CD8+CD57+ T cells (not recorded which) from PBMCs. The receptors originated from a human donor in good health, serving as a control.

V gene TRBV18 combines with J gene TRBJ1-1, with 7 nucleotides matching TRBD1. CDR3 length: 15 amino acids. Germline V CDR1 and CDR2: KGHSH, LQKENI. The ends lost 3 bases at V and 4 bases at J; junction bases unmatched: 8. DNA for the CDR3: TGTGCCAGCTCACCTAATCAGGGGGTAGTCACTGAAGCTTTCTTT. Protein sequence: CASSPNQGVVTEAFF.

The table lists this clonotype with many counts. The CDR3 here is CASSLGRGYSEQYF. The CDR3 DNA reads TGTGCCAGCAGCTTGGGCAGGGGATATAGCGAGCAGTACTTC. The V and J genes are TRBV5-4 and TRBJ2-7; D might be TRBD1 (6 bases). The CDR3 sequence is 14 residues long. With 0 bases removed from V and 6 bases from J, the gap between germline ends came to 13 bases. Germline V gene sequence: CDR1 SGHNT, CDR2 YYREEE (reference sequence). The variable domain in full, with the rest retrieved from reference TRBV5-4 and TRBJ2-7, is ETGVTQSPTHLIKTRGQQVTLRCSSQSGHNTVSWYQQALGQGPQFIFQYYREEENGRGNFPPRFSGLQFPNYSSELNVNALELDDSALYLCASSLGRGYSEQYFGPGTRLTVT.

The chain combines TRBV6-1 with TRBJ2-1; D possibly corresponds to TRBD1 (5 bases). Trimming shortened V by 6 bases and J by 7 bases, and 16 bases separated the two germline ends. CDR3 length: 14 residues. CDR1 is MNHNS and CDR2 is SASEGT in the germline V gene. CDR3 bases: TGTGCCAGCAGCAGGGCTAGGGGTTCAAATGAGCAGTTCTTC. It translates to CASSRARGSNEQFF.

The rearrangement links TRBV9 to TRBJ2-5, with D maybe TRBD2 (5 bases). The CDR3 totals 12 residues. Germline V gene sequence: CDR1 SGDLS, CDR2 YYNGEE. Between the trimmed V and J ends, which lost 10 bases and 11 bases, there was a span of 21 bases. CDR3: CAPGVGVEAQYF. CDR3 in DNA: TGTGCCCCCGGGGTGGGAGTCGAGGCTCAGTACTTC.

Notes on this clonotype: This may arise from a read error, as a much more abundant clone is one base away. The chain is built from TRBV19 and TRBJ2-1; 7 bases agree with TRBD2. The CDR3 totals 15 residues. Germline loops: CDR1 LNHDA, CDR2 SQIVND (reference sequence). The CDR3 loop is CASSIGLAEYNEQCF. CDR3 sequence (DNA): TGTGCCAGTAGTATAGGGCTAGCGGAATACAATGAGCAGTGCTTC.

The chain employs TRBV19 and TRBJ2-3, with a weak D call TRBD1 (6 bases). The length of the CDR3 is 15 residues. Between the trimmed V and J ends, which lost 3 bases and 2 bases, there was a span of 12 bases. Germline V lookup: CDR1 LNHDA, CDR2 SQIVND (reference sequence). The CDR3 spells CASSISGQNTDTQYF. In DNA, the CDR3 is TGTGCCAGTAGTATTTCAGGACAGAACACAGATACGCAGTATTTT.

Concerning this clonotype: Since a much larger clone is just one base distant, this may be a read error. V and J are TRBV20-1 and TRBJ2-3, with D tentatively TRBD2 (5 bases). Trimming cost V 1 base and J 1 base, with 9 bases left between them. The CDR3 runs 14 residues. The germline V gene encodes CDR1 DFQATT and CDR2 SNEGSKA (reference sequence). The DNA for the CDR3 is TGCAGTGCTAGAGCGGGGATGGGCACAGATACGCAGTATTTT. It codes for CSARAGMGTDTQYF.

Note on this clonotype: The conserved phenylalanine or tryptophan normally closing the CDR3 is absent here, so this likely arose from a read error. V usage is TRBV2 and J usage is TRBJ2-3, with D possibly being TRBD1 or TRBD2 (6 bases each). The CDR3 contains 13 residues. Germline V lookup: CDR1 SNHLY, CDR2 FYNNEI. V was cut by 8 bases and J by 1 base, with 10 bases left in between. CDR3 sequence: CASGGGGTDTQYS. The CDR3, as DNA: TGTGCCAGCGGGGGCGGGGGCACAGATACGCAGTATTCT.

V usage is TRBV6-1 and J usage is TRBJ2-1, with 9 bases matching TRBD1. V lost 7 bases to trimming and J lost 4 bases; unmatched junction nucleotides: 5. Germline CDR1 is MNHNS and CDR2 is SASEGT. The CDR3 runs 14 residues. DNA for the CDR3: TGTGCCAGCAACCGGACAGGGGCTTACAATGAGCAGTTCTTC. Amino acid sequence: CASNRTGAYNEQFF.

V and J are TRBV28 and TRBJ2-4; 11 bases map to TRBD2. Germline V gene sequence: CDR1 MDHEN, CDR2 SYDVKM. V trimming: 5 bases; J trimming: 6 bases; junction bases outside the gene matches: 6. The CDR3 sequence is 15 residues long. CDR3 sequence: CASSAGTSGTNIQYF. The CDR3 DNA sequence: TGTGCCAGCAGTGCCGGGACTAGCGGAACAAACATTCAGTACTTC. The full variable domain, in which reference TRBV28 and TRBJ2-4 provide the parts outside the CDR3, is DVKVTQSSRYLVKRTGEKVFLECVQDMDHENMFWYRQDPGLGLRLIYFSYDVKMKEKGDIPEGYSVSREKKERFSLILESASTNQTSMYLCASSAGTSGTNIQYFGAGTRLSVL.

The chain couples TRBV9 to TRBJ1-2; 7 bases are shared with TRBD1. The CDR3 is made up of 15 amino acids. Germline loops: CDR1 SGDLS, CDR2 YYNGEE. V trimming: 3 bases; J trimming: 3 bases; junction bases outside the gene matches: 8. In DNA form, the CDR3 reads TGTGCCAGCAGCGCCCTCTCTACAGGGGACTATGGCTACACCTTC. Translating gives CASSALSTGDYGYTF.

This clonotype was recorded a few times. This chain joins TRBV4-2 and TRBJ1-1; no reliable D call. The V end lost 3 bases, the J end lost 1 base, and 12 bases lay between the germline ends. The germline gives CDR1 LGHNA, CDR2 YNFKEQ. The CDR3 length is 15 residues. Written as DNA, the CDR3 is TGTGCCAGCAGCCAGCCGACGGCATCGAACACTGAAGCTTTCTTT. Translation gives CASSQPTASNTEAFF.

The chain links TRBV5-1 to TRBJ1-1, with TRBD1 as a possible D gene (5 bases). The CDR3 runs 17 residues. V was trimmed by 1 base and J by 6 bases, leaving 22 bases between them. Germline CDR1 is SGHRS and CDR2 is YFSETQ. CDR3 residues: CASSLLGRGTLTPEAFF. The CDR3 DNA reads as TGCGCCAGCAGCTTGCTGGGGCGGGGGACTTTAACCCCTGAAGCTTTCTTT.

The CDR3 spells CASSGGLAGGHEQFF. The CDR3 DNA reads as TGTGCCAGCAGTGGTGGACTAGCGGGGGGGCATGAGCAGTTCTTC. The rearrangement links TRBV2 to TRBJ2-1, with 15 bases identical to TRBD2. J gave up 8 bases and V 4 bases, and 3 bases lay outside the gene matches. Germline lookup yields CDR1 SNHLY and CDR2 FYNNEI. The CDR3 spans 15 residues. Using reference TRBV2 and TRBJ2-1 for the parts outside the CDR3, the full variable domain is EPEVTQTPSHQVTQMGQEVILRCVPISNHLYFYWYRQILGQKVEFLVSFYNNEISEKSEIFDDQFSVERPDGSNFTLKIRSTKLEDSAMYFCASSGGLAGGHEQFFGPGTRLTVL.

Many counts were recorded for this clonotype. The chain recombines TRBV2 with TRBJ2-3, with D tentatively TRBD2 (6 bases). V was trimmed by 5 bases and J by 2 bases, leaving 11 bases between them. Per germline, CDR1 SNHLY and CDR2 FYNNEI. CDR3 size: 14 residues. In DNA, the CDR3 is TGTGCCAGCAGTCGGGGGACCCTCACAGATACGCAGTATTTT. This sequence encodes CASSRGTLTDTQYF.

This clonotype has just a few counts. The CDR3 sequence: CASSFWGDNNEQFF. CDR3 nucleotides: TGTGCCAGCAGTTTCTGGGGGGATAACAATGAGCAGTTCTTC. J is TRBJ2-1 and V is TRBV27; D possibly corresponds to TRBD2 (6 bases). The CDR3 is made up of 14 amino acids. V shed 3 bases and J shed 5 bases, with 11 bases lying between them. Germline V gene lookup returns CDR1 MNHEY and CDR2 SMNVEV (reference sequence).

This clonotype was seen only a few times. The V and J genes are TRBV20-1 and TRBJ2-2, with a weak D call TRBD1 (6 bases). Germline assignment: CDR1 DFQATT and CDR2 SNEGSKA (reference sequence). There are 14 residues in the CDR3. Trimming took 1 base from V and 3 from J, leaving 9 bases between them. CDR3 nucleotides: TGCAGTGCTAGAGGGACAGACGACACCGGGGAGCTGTTTTTT. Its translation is CSARGTDDTGELFF.

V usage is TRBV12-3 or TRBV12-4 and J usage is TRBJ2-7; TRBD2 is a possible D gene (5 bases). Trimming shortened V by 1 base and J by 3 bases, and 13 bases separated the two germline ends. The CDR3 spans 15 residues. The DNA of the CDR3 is TGTGCCAGCAGTTTAGATGTCGGGGTGGACTACGAGCAGTACTTC. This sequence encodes CASSLDVGVDYEQYF.

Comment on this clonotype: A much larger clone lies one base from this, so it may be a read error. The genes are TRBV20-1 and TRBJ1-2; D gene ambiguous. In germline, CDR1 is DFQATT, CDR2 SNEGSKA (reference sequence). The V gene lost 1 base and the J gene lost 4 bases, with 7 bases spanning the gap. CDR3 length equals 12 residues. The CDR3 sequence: CSARAWGYGYTF. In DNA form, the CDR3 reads TGCAGTGCTAGAGCTTGGGGCTATGGCTACACCTTC.

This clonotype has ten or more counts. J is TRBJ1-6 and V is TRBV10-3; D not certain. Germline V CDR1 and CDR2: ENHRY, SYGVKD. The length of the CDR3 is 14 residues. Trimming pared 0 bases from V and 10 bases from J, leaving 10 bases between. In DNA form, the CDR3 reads TGTGCCATCAGTGAGTCGATAGAAGAATCACCCCTCCACTTT. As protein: CAISESIEESPLHF.

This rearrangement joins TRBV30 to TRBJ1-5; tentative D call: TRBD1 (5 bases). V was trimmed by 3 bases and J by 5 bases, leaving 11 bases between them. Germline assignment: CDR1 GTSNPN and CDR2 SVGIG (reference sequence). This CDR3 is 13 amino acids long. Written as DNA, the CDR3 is TGTGCCTGGAGGACAGACCATTATCAGCCCCAGCATTTT. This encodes CAWRTDHYQPQHF.